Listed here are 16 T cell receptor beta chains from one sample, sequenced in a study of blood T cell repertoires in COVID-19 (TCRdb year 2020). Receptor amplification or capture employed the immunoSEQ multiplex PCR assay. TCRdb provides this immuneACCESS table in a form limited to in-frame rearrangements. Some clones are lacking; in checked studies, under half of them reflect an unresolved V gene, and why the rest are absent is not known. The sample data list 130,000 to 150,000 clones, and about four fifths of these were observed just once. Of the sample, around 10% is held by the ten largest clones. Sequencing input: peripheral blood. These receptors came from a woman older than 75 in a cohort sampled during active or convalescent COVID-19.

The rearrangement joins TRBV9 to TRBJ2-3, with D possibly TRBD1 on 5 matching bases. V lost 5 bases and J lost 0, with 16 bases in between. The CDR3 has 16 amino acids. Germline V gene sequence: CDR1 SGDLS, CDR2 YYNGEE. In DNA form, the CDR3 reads TGTGCCAGCAGTAGAAACCAAGGGGCTAGCACAGATACGCAGTATTTT. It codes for CASSRNQGASTDTQYF.

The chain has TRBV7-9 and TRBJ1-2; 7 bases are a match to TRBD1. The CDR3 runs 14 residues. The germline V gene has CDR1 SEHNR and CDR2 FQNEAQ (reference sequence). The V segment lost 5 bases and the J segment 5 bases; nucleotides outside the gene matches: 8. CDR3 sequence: CASSRDRVSYGYTF. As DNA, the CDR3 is TGTGCCAGCAGCCGTGACAGGGTTTCGTATGGCTACACCTTC.

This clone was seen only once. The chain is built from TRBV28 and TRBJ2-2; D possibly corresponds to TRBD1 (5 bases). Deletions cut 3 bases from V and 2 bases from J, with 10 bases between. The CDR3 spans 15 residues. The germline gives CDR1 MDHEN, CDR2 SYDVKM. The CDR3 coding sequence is TGTGCCAGCAGTTTTCTTAGGGGAAACACCGGGGAGCTGTTTTTT. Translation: CASSFLRGNTGELFF.

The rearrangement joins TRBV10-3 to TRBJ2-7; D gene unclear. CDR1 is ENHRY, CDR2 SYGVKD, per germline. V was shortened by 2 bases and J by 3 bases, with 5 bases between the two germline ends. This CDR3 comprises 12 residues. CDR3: CAISEVSYEQYF. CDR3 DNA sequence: TGTGCCATCAGTGAGGTTAGCTACGAGCAGTACTTC.

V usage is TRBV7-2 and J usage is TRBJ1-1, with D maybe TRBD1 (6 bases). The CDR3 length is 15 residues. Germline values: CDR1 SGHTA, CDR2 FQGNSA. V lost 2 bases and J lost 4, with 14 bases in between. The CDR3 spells CASSLNRVMSTEAFF. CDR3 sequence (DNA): TGTGCCAGCAGCTTAAACAGGGTAATGAGCACTGAAGCTTTCTTT.

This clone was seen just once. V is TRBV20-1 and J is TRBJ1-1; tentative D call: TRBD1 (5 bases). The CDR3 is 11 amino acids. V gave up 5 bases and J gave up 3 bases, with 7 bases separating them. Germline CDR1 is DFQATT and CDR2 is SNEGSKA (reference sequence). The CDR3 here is CSAPGDTEAFF. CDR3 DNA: TGCAGTGCTCCGGGGGACACTGAAGCTTTCTTT.

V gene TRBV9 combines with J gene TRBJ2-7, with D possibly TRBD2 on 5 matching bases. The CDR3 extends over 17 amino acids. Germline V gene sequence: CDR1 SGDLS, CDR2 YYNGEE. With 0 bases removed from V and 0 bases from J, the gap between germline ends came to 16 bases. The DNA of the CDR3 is TGTGCCAGCAGCGTAGGAGAAGAAGGACTGGACTCCTACGAGCAGTACGTC. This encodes CASSVGEEGLDSYEQYV.

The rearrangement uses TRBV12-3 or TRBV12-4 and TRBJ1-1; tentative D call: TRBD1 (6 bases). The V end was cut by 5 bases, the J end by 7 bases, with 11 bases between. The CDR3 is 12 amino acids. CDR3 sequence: CASSHTGLEAFF. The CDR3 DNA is TGTGCCAGCAGTCATACAGGGCTTGAAGCTTTCTTT.

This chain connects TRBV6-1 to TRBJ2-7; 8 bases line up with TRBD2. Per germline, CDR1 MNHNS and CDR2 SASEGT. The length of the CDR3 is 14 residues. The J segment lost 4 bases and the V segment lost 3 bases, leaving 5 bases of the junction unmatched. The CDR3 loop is CASSDAGGLYEQYF. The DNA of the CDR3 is TGTGCCAGCAGTGATGCGGGGGGCTTGTACGAGCAGTACTTC.

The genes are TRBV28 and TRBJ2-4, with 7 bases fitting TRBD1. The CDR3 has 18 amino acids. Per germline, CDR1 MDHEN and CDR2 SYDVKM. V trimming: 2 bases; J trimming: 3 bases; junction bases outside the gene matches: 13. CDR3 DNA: TGTGCCAGCAGTTTAGCCATTGCGACAGGGTTGGGCAAAAACATTCAGTACTTC. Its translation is CASSLAIATGLGKNIQYF.

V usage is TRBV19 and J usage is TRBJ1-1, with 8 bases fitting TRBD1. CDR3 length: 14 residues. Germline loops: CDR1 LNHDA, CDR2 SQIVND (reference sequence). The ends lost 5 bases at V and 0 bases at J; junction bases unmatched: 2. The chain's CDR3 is CASSQQGVNTEAFF. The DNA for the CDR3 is TGTGCCAGTAGTCAACAGGGGGTGAACACTGAAGCTTTCTTT. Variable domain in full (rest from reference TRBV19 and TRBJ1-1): DGGITQSPKYLFRKEGQNVTLSCEQNLNHDAMYWYRQDPGQGLRLIYYSQIVNDFQKGDIAEGYSVSREKKESFPLTVTSAQKNPTAFYLCASSQQGVNTEAFFGQGTRLTVV.

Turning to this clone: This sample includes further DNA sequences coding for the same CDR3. CDR3 loop: CASSETSGGADTQYF. The CDR3, as DNA: TGTGCCAGCAGTGAGACTAGCGGGGGGGCAGATACGCAGTATTTT. V usage is TRBV6-4 and J usage is TRBJ2-3, with TRBD2 matching 14 bases. This CDR3 has 15 residues. V shed 3 bases and J 4 bases; nucleotides not matched to a gene: 0. The germline CDR1 and CDR2 sequences are MRHNA and SNTAGT.

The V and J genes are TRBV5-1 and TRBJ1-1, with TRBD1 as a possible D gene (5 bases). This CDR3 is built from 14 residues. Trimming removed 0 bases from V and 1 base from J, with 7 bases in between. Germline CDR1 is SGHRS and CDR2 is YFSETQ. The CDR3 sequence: CASSLADRNTEAFF. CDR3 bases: TGCGCCAGCAGCTTGGCAGACAGGAACACTGAAGCTTTCTTT.

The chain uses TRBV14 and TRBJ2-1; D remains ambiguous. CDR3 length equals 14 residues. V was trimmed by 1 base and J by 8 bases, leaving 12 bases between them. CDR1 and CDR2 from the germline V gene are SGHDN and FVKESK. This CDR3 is CASSQGSSGDEQFF. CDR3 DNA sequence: TGTGCCAGCAGCCAAGGGTCCTCCGGAGATGAGCAGTTCTTC. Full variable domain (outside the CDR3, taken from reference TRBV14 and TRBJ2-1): EAGVTQFPSHSVIEKGQTVTLRCDPISGHDNLYWYRRVMGKEIKFLLHFVKESKQDESGMPNNRFLAERTGGTYSTLKVQPAELEDSGVYFCASSQGSSGDEQFFGPGTRLTVL.

Here the CDR3 DNA reads TGTGCCACCCGACCCGGGACTAGCGGGACGAGCTCCTACAATGAGCAGTTCTTC. It encodes CATRPGTSGTSSYNEQFF. The chain has TRBV15 and TRBJ2-1; 13 bases fit TRBD2. The CDR3 is 18 amino acids. Trimming at V came to 8 bases and at J to 0 bases, leaving 10 bases not matched to a gene. Germline V gene data show CDR1 as LNHNV and CDR2 as YYDKDF (reference sequence). Full variable domain (rest looked up from reference TRBV15 and TRBJ2-1): DAMVIQNPRYQVTQFGKPVTLSCSQTLNHNVMYWYQQKSSQAPKLLFHYYDKDFNNEADTPDNFQSRRPNTSFCFLDIRSPGLGDTAMYLCATRPGTSGTSSYNEQFFGPGTRLTVL.

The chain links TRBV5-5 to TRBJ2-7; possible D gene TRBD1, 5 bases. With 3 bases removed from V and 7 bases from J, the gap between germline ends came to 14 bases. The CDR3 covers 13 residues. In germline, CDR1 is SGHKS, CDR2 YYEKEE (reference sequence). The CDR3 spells CASSWTPGIEQYV. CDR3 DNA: TGTGCCAGCAGCTGGACACCAGGGATAGAGCAGTACGTC.